The rows below give T cell receptor beta chains drawn from one sample of a study of long-term antiretroviral therapy in people with HIV. The protocol was immunoSEQ multiplex PCR, while the TCRdb copy is restricted to in-frame clones and leaves out a portion. The sample carries tens of thousands of clones, roughly 92% recorded once. The sequences come from unsorted PBMCs, collected 4.4 years after starting antiretroviral therapy. These receptors all come from a woman in her fifties or sixties with HIV. The CDR3 runs from the conserved cysteine through the conserved F or W. D genes are given only for firm matches. Clone size appears in some rows only: once, few, many, or a class for an expanded clone.

>TRBJ2-1|-|TRBD2|TRBV13
TGTGCCAGCAGCCCCTCCGGGGGGAACACAATCGGTGAGCAGTTCTTC
CASSPSGGNTIGEQFF
>TRBJ1-4|-|-|TRBV7-9
TGTGCCAGCAGCCCCGAATCCGGGACTCTCGGAAAACTGTTTTTT
CASSPESGTLGKLFF
>TRBJ2-7|-|TRBD1|TRBV7-6
TGTGCCAGCAGCTTAGAAAGACAGGGGGCCGCATACGAGCAGTACTTC
CASSLERQGAAYEQYF
>TRBJ1-5|-|-|TRBV6-1
TGTGCCAGCAGCCCGGGCAGGCAGGGCAATCAGCCCCAGCATTTT
CASSPGRQGNQPQHF
>TRBJ1-2|-|TRBD1|TRBV5-1
TGCGCCAGCAGCGTGGGGGACAGCCGGAGGGGTGGCTACACCTTC
CASSVGDSRRGGYTF
>TRBJ2-7|-|TRBD1|TRBV27
TGTGCCAGCAGTTTGGGACAGACCTACGAGCAGTACTTC
CASSLGQTYEQYF
>TRBJ1-4|once|-|TRBV30
TGTGCCTGGACCGAGATTGCAACTAATGAAAAACTGTTTTTT
CAWTEIATNEKLFF
>TRBJ1-5|-|-|TRBV9
TGTGCCAGCAGCGTAGACCCCAATCAGCCCCAGCATTTT
CASSVDPNQPQHF
>TRBJ2-5|-|-|TRBV6-6
TGTGCCAGCAGTTACTCTTTCGGGGTAGAGACCCAGTACTTC
CASSYSFGVETQYF
>TRBJ1-2|-|TRBD1|TRBV4-1
TGCGCCAGCAGCCAAGAACAGGGGAATGGGTTTGGCTACACCTTC
CASSQEQGNGFGYTF
>TRBJ2-3|-|TRBD1|TRBV7-3
TGTGCCAGCAGCTCCGGACCCCAGGGGGCCACGCAGTATTTT
CASSSGPQGATQYF
>TRBJ2-7|few|-|TRBV9
TGTGCCAGCAGCGAAGACGGTCTTGACGAGCAGTACTTC
CASSEDGLDEQYF
>TRBJ2-2|-|TRBD1|TRBV9
TGTGCCAGCAGCGTAGATTTCCCTTCCAGGGGGTACACCGGGGAGCTGTTTTTT
CASSVDFPSRGYTGELFF
>TRBJ1-3|-|-|TRBV9
TGTGCCAGCAGCCCAGAAGTAGGGGGCTCTGGAAACACCATATATTTT
CASSPEVGGSGNTIYF
>TRBJ2-3|-|TRBD2|TRBV29-1
TGCAGCGTTTCTTTTTGGAAGATAGCGGGGCTCTCAGATACGCAGTATTTT
CSVSFWKIAGLSDTQYF
>TRBJ2-2|-|TRBD2|TRBV6-1
TGTGCCAGCAGTCCTTTAGCGGGGGACACCGGGGAGCTGTTTTTT
CASSPLAGDTGELFF
>TRBJ2-5|-|TRBD2|TRBV7-7
TGTGCTAGCAGCCCATTAGCGGGGGGTATCCAGTACTTC
CASSPLAGGIQYF
>TRBJ1-1|once|-|TRBV6-5
TGTGCCAGCAGTCCGGACAGTTTGAACACTGAAGCTTTCTTT
CASSPDSLNTEAFF
>TRBJ2-5|once|-|TRBV5-5
TGTGCCAGCAGCTTCGGTAGGGTCCAGTACTTC
CASSFGRVQYF
>TRBJ2-3|-|-|TRBV5-1
TGCGCCAGCAGCTTGTCTTCTCGCACAGATACGCAGTATTTT
CASSLSSRTDTQYF
>TRBJ2-5|-|-|TRBV10-2
TGCGCCAGCCCCGAGGCGGGCAGACAAAACCAAGAGACCCAGTACTTC
CASPEAGRQNQETQYF
>TRBJ2-3|few|-|TRBV6-4
TGTGCCAGCAGTGACTCACTGGGCACAGATACGCAGTATTTT
CASSDSLGTDTQYF
>TRBJ1-5|-|TRBD1|TRBV5-4
TGTGCCAGCGAAACCCGGGACAGGCTTGAACAACCCCAGCATTTT
CASETRDRLEQPQHF
>TRBJ1-4|-|-|TRBV10-3
TGTGCCATCAGTGAGCAAATAGGGGCGCGCGAAAAACTGTTTTTT
CAISEQIGAREKLFF